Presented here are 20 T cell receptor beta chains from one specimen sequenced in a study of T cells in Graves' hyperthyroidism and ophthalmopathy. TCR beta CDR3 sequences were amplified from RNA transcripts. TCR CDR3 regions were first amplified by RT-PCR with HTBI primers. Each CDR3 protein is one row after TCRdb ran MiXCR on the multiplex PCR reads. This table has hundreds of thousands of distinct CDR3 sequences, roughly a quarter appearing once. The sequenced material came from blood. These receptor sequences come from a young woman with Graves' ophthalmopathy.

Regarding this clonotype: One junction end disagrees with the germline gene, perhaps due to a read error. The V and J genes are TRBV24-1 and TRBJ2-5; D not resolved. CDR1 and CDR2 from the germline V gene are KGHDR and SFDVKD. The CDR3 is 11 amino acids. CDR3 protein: CATSDEETQCF. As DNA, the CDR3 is TGTGCCACCAGTGACGAAGAGACCCAGTGCTTC.

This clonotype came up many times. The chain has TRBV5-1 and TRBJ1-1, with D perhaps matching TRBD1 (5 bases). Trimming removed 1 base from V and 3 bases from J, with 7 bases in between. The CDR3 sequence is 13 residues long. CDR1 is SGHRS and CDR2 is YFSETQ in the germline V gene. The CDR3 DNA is TGCGCCAGCAGCTTGAAGGGGTACACTGAAGCTTTCTTT. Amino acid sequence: CASSLKGYTEAFF. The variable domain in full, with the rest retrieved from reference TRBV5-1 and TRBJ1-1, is KAGVTQTPRYLIKTRGQQVTLSCSPISGHRSVSWYQQTPGQGLQFLFEYFSETQRNKGNFPGRFSGRQFSNSRSEMNVSTLELGDSALYLCASSLKGYTEAFFGQGTRLTVV.

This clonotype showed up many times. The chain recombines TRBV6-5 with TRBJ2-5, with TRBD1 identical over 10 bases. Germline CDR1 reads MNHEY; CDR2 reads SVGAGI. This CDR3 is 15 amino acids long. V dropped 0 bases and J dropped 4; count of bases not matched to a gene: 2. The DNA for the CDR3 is TGTGCCAGCAGTTACTCCGGGGACAGGGGAGAGACCCAGTACTTC. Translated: CASSYSGDRGETQYF.

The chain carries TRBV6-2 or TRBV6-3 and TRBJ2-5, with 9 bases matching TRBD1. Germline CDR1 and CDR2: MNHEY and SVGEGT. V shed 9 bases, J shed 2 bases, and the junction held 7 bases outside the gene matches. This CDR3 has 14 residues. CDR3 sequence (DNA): TGTGCCAGTACCCGGGACAGGGCGCAAGAGACCCAGTACTTC. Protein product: CASTRDRAQETQYF.

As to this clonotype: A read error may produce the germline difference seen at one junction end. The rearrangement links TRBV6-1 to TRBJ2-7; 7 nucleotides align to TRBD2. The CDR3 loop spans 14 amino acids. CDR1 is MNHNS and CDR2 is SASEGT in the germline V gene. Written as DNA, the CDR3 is TGTGCCAGCATAAAACCTAGCGGCACCTACGAGCACTACTTC. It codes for CASIKPSGTYEHYF.

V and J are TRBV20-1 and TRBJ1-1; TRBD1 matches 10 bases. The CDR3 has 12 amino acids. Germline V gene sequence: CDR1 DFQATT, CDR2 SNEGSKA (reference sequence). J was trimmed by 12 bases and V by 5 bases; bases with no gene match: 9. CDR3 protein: CSAPSTGGVSFF. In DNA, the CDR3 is TGCAGTGCTCCCTCGACAGGGGGCGTATCTTTCTTT.

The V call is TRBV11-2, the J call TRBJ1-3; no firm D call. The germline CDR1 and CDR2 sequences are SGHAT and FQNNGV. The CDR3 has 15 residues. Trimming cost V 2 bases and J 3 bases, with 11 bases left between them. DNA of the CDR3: TGTGCCAGCAGCTTAATTACGGGGAGTGGAAACACCATATATTTT. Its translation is CASSLITGSGNTIYF.

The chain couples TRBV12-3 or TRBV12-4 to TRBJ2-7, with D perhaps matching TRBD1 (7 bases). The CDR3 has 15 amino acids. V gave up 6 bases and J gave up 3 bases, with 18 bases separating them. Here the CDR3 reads CASSPGQGGIYEQYF. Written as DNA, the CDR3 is TGTGCCAGCAGCCCGGGGCAGGGGGGAATCTACGAGCAGTACTTC.

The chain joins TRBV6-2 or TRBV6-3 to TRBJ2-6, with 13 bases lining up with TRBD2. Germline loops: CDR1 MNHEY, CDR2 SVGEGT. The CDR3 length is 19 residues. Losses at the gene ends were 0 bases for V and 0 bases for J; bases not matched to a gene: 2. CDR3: CASSYSGTSGVSGANVLTF. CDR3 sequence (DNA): TGTGCCAGCAGTTACTCTGGGACTAGCGGGGTCTCTGGGGCCAACGTCCTGACTTTC.

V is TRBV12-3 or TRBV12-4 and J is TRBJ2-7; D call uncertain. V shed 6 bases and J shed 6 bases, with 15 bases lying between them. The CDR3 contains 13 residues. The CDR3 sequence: CASSPPPALEQYF. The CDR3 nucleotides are TGTGCCAGCAGCCCCCCCCCGGCACTCGAGCAGTACTTC.

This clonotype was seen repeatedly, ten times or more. CDR3 protein: CASSYSSGLLYYEQYF. As DNA, the CDR3 is TGTGCCAGCAGTTACTCTTCGGGACTCCTATACTACGAGCAGTACTTC. V is TRBV6-5 and J is TRBJ2-7, with a weak D call TRBD2 (6 bases). This CDR3 has 16 amino acids. V lost 0 bases, J lost 3 bases, and 15 bases lay in between. The germline V gene encodes CDR1 MNHEY and CDR2 SVGAGI.

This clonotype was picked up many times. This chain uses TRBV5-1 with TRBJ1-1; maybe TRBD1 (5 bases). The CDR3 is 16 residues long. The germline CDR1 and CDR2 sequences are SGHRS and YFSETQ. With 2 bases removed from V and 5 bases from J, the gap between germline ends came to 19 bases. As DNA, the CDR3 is TGCGCCAGCAGCTTAGGACTGGGGGGTGCGCGAACTGAAGCTTTCTTT. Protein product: CASSLGLGGARTEAFF. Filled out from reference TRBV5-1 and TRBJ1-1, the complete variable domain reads KAGVTQTPRYLIKTRGQQVTLSCSPISGHRSVSWYQQTPGQGLQFLFEYFSETQRNKGNFPGRFSGRQFSNSRSEMNVSTLELGDSALYLCASSLGLGGARTEAFFGQGTRLTVV.

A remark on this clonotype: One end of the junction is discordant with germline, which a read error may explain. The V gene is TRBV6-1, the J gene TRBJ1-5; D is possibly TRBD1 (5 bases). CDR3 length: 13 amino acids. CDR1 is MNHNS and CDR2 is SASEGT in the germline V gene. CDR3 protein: CASREGANQPQHF. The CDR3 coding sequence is TGTGCCAGCAGAGAAGGGGCGAATCAGCCCCAGCATTTT.

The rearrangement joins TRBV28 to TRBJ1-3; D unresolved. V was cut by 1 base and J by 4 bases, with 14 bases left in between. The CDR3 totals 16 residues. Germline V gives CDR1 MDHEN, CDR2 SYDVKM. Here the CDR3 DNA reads TGTGCCAGCAGTTTATTAACGACAATTGCGGGAAACACCATATATTTT. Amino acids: CASSLLTTIAGNTIYF.

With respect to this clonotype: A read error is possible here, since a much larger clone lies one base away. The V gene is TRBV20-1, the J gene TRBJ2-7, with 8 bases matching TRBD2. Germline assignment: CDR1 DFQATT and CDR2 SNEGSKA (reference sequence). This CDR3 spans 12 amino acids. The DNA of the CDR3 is TGCAGTACTAGAAGCGGGGGTTACGAGCAGTACTTC. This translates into CSTRSGGYEQYF.

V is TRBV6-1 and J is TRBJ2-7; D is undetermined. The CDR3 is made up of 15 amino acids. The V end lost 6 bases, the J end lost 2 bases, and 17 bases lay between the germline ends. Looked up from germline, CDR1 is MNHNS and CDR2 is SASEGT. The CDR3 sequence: CASRSTIPAAYEQYF. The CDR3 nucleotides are TGTGCCAGCAGGTCCACTATTCCCGCGGCCTACGAGCAGTACTTC.

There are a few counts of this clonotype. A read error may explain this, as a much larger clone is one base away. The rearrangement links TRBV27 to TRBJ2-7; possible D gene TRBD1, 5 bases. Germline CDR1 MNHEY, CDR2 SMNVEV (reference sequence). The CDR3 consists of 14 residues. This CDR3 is CASSLADNLNEHYF. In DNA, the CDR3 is TGTGCCAGCAGTTTAGCGGACAATTTAAACGAGCACTACTTC.

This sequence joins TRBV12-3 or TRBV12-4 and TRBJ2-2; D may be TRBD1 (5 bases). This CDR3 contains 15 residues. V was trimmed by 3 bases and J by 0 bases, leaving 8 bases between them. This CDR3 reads CASSFVQANTGELFF. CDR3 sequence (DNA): TGTGCCAGCAGTTTCGTACAGGCGAACACCGGGGAGCTGTTTTTT.

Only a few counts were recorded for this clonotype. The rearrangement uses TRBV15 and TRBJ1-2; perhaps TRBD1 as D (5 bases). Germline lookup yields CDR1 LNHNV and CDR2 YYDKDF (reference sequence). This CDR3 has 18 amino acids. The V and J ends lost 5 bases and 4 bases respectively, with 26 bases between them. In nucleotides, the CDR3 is TGTGCCACCAGCCAGGGAAGAGGAGTTGGTCAGACGAGCTATGGCTACACCTTC. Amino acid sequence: CATSQGRGVGQTSYGYTF.

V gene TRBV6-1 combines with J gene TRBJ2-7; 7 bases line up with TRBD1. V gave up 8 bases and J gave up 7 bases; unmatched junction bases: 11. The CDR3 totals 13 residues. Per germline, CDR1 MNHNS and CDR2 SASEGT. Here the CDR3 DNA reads TGTGCCAGCCAACAGACAGGGAGATCTGAGCAGTACTTC. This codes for CASQQTGRSEQYF.